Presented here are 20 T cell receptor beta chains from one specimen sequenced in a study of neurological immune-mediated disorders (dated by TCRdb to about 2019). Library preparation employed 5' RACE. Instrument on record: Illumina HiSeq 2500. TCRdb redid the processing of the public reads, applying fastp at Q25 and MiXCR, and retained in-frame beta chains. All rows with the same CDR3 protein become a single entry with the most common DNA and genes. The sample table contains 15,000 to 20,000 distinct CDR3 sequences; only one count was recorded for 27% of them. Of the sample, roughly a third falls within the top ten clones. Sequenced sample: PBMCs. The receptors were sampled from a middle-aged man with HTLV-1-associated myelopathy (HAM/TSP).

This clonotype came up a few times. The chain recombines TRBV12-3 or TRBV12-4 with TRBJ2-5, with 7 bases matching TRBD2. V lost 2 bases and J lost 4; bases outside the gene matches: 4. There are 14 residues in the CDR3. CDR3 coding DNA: TGTGCCAGCAGTTTACCGGGGGGAAGAGAGACCCAGTACTTC. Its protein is CASSLPGGRETQYF.

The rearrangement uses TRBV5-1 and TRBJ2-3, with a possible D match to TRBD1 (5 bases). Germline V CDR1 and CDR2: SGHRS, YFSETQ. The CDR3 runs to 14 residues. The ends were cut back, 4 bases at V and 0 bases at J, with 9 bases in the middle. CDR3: CASSQQASTDTQYF. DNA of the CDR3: TGCGCCAGCAGCCAACAGGCCAGCACAGATACGCAGTATTTT.

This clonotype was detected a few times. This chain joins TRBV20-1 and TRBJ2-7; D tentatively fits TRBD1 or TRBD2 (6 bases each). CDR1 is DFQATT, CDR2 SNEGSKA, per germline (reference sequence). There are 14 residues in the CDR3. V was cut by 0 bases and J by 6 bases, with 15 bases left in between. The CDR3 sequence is CSARDERGRSEQYF. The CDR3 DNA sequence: TGCAGTGCTAGAGATGAGAGGGGGAGGAGCGAGCAGTACTTC.

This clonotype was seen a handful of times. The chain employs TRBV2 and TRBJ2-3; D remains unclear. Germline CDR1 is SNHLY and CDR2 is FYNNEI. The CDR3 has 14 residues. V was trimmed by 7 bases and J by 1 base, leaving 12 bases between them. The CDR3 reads CASILGSRTDTQYF. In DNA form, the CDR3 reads TGTGCCAGCATTCTGGGCAGTCGCACAGATACGCAGTATTTT.

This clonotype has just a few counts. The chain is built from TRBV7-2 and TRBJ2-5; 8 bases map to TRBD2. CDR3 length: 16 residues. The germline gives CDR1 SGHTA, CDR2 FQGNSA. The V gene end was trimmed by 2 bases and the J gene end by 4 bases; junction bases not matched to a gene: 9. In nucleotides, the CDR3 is TGTGCCAGCAGCTTAAACGGGGGGGTGCGGGGAGAGACCCAGTACTTC. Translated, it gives CASSLNGGVRGETQYF.

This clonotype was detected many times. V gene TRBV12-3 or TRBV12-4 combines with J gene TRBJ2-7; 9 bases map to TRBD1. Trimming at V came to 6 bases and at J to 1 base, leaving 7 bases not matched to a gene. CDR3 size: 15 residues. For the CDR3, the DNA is TGTGCCAGCAGCCCACGCGGGACAGGGTCCTACGAGCAGTACTTC. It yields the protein CASSPRGTGSYEQYF.

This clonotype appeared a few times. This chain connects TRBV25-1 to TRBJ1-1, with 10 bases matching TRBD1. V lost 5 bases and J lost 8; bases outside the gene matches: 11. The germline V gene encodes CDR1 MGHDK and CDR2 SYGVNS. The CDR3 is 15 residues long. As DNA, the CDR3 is TGTGCCAGCAGTCCAACCTCGACAGGGGGCAGGGAAGCTTTCTTT. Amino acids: CASSPTSTGGREAFF.

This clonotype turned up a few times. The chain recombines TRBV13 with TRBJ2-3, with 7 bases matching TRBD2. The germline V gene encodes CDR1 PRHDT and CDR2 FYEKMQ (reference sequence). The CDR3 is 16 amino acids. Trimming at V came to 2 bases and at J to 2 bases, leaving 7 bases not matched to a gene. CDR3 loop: CASSLTPGGLTDTQYF. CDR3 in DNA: TGTGCCAGCAGCTTAACCCCGGGGGGTCTCACAGATACGCAGTATTTT.

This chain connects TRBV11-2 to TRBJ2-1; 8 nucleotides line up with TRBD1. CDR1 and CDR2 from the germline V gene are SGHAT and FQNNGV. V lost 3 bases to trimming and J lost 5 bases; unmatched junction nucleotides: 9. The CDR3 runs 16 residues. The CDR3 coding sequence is TGTGCCAGCAGCTTTCGGCCGGGACAGGAAAACAATGAGCAGTTCTTC. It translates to CASSFRPGQENNEQFF.

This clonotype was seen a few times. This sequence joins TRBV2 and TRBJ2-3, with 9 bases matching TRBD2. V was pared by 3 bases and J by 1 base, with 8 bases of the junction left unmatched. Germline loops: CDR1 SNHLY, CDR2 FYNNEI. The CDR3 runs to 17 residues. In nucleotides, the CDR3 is TGTGCCAGCAGTGACCGCAGAGCGGGGGGTCGCACAGATACGCAGTATTTT. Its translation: CASSDRRAGGRTDTQYF. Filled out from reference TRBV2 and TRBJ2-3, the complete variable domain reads EPEVTQTPSHQVTQMGQEVILRCVPISNHLYFYWYRQILGQKVEFLVSFYNNEISEKSEIFDDQFSVERPDGSNFTLKIRSTKLEDSAMYFCASSDRRAGGRTDTQYFGPGTRLTVL.

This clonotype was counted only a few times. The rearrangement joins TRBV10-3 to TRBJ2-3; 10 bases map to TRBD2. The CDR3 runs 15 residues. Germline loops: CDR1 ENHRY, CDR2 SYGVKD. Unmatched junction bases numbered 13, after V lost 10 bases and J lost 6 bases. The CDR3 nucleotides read TGTGCCACCCAAATATCTCTAGCGGGGGTGGATACGCAGTATTTT. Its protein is CATQISLAGVDTQYF.

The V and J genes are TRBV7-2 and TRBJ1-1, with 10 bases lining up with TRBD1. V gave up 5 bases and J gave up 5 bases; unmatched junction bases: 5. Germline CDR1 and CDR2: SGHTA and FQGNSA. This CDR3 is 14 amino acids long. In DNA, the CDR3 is TGTGCCAGCAGCCCAAGGACAGGGGGGACTGAAGCTTTCTTT. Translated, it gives CASSPRTGGTEAFF. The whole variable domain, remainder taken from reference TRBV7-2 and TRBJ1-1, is GAGVSQSPSNKVTEKGKDVELRCDPISGHTALYWYRQSLGQGLEFLIYFQGNSAPDKSGLPSDRFSAERTGGSVSTLTIQRTQQEDSAVYLCASSPRTGGTEAFFGQGTRLTVV.

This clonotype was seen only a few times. The CDR3 loop is CASSLPATGELFF. Here the CDR3 DNA reads TGTGCCAGCAGCTTACCAGCGACCGGGGAGCTGTTTTTT. The rearrangement links TRBV7-6 to TRBJ2-2; D remains unclear. CDR1 and CDR2 from the germline V gene are SGHVS and FNYEAQ. V shed 2 bases and J shed 5 bases, with 6 bases lying between them. CDR3 length: 13 amino acids.

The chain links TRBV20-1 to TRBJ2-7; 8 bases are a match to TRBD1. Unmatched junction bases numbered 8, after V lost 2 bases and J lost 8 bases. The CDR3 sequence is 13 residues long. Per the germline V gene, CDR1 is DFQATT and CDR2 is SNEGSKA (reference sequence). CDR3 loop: CSARLAGQGKQYF. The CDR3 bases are TGCAGTGCTAGACTCGCTGGACAGGGAAAGCAGTACTTC.

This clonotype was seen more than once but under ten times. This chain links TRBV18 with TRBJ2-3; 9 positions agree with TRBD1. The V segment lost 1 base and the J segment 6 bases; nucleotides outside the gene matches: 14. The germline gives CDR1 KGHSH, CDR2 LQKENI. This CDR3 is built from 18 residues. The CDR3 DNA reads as TGTGCCAGCTCACCACTACAGACCGGGACAGGGTCGAGGGATACGCAGTATTTT. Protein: CASSPLQTGTGSRDTQYF.

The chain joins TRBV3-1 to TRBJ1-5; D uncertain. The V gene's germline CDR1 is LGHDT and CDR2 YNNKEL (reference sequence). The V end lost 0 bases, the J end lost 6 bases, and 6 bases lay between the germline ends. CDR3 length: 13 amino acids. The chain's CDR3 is CASSQDGTQPQHF. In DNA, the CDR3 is TGTGCCAGCAGCCAAGATGGCACTCAGCCCCAGCATTTT.

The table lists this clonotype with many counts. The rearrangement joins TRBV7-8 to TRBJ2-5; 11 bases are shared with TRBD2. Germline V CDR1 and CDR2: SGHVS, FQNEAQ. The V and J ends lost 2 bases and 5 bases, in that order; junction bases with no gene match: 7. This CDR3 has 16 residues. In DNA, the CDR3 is TGTGCCAGCAGCTTACTAGCGGGGGGCCCCTGGGAGACCCAGTACTTC. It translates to CASSLLAGGPWETQYF.

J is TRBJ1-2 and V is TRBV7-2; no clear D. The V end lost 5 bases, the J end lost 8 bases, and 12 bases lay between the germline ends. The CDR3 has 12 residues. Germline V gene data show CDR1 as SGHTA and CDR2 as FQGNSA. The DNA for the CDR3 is TGTGCCAGCAGCCGCGGATTTGGCGGCTACACCTTC. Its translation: CASSRGFGGYTF.

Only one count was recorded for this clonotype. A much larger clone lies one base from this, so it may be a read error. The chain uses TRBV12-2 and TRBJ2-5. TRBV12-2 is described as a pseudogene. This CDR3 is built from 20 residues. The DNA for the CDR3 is TGTGCAAGTCGCTCCCAGTTCGACGAGGTAAAAGCGAGGGTACAAGAGACCCAGTACTTC. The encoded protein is CASRSQFDEVKARVQETQYF.

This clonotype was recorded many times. CDR3 residues: CASGDREQYF. The CDR3, as DNA: TGTGCCAGCGGGGACCGCGAGCAGTACTTC. The chain carries TRBV6-6 and TRBJ2-7, with D possibly being TRBD1 or TRBD2 (5 bases each). CDR3 size: 10 residues. Deletions cut 8 bases from V and 6 bases from J, with 8 bases between. Germline V gives CDR1 MNHNY, CDR2 SVGAGI (reference sequence).